The source of this TCR beta chain is a study of monozygotic twins with inflammatory bowel disease. Template switching introduced UMIs that contain a 6-nucleotide sample barcode. TCRdb re-called the 5' RACE reads; every CDR3 protein appears as one record, without DNA. This sample contains 110,000 to 150,000 distinct CDR3 sequences. From germline, CDR1 is SGHRS and CDR2 YFSETQ. The CDR3 extends over 19 amino acids. The receptor was derived from a human donor with ulcerative colitis or Crohn's disease, or a healthy co-twin of an affected twin (not recorded which). Sequencing was performed on blood. V is TRBV5-1 and J is TRBJ2-1; the TRBD2 assignment by TCRdb is unverifiable without DNA. The CDR3 loop reads CASSLSLGSFQQNYNEQFF.